This passage covers 22 T cell receptor beta chains from one sample sequenced in a study of T cell responses to AZD1222 COVID-19 vaccine. TCRdb's table, derived via immunoSEQ multiplex PCR, lists solely in-frame clones and lacks some. The sample records around 130,000 clones, 90% being singletons. Source: peripheral blood, taken 28 days after the second dose of the MenACWY control vaccine. Receptors originate from an adult who received the MenACWY meningococcal vaccine as a control.

This chain links TRBV18 with TRBJ1-5; a possible D gene is TRBD1 (6 bases). CDR3 length: 16 residues. CDR1 is KGHSH and CDR2 is LQKENI in the germline V gene. Trimming cost V 1 base and J 0 bases, with 10 bases left between them. The CDR3 nucleotides read TGTGCCAGCTCACCACGGACAGCCAGTAGCAATCAGCCCCAGCATTTT. Translating it yields CASSPRTASSNQPQHF.

This chain links TRBV11-2 with TRBJ2-1, with D unresolved. In germline, CDR1 is SGHAT, CDR2 FQNNGV. V lost 6 bases to trimming and J lost 3 bases, with 15 bases between them. The CDR3 has 15 amino acids. CDR3 region: CASSRGSGVYNEQFF. CDR3 nucleotides: TGTGCCAGCAGTCGTGGGTCCGGAGTCTACAATGAGCAGTTCTTC.

The chain is built from TRBV5-1 and TRBJ2-3; 7 positions match TRBD1. The V gene's germline CDR1 is SGHRS and CDR2 YFSETQ. This CDR3 region has 14 residues. Trimming took 4 bases from V and 3 from J; bases not matched to a gene: 5. The CDR3, as DNA: TGCGCCAGCAGCGTACAGGGGAGAACAGATACGCAGTATTTT. This gives the protein CASSVQGRTDTQYF.

The J gene is TRBJ1-1, the V gene TRBV18; 10 bases line up with TRBD1. CDR1 and CDR2 (germline): KGHSH, LQKENI. After removal of 4 bases from V and 5 bases from J, the junction contained 10 bases not matched to a gene. The CDR3 runs 16 residues. CDR3 residues: CASSRTPGQGLTEAFF. CDR3 nucleotides: TGTGCCAGCTCACGGACTCCGGGACAGGGGCTTACTGAAGCTTTCTTT.

This chain connects TRBV28 to TRBJ2-2, with 11 bases identical to TRBD1. Germline CDR1 is MDHEN and CDR2 is SYDVKM. This CDR3 region has 14 residues. V lost 8 bases, J lost 7 bases, and 6 bases stayed unmatched. Here the CDR3 reads CASRTGGAVGELFF. DNA of the CDR3: TGTGCCAGCCGGACAGGGGGCGCGGTCGGGGAGCTGTTTTTT.

The chain employs TRBV3-1 (or the pseudogene TRBV3-2) and TRBJ1-5; maybe TRBD1 (5 bases). Germline values: CDR1 LGHDT, CDR2 YNNKEL (reference sequence). There are 15 residues in the CDR3. Deletions cut 0 bases from V and 7 bases from J, with 13 bases between. CDR3 region: CASSQDRAYGQPQHF. Written as DNA, the CDR3 is TGTGCCAGCAGCCAAGACAGGGCATATGGGCAGCCCCAGCATTTT.

The chain carries TRBV7-9 and TRBJ2-5, with unresolved D. Germline CDR1 reads SEHNR; CDR2 reads FQNEAQ (reference sequence). The CDR3 runs to 14 residues. The V and J ends lost 1 base and 5 bases respectively, with 11 bases between them. This CDR3 is CASSLVAGSETQYF. The CDR3 DNA is TGTGCCAGCAGCTTAGTTGCCGGTTCGGAGACCCAGTACTTC.

The J gene is TRBJ1-6, the V gene TRBV25-1, with 8 bases lining up with TRBD1. V shed 4 bases and J 0 bases; nucleotides not matched to a gene: 5. This CDR3 has 17 residues. In germline, CDR1 is MGHDK, CDR2 SYGVNS. As DNA, the CDR3 is TGTGCCAGCAGTGCGGACAGGGTGGGCTCCTATAATTCACCCCTCCACTTT. Translating gives CASSADRVGSYNSPLHF.

V is TRBV4-2 and J is TRBJ2-7; TRBD2 aligns across 10 bases. The germline V gene encodes CDR1 LGHNA and CDR2 YNFKEQ. Germline trimming cut 0 bases from V and 5 bases from J; bases unmatched to any gene: 10. The CDR3 length is 17 residues. The CDR3 coding sequence is TGTGCCAGCAGCCAAGATCCGCTAGCGGGAGTTAGCGACGAGCAGTACTTC. Its protein product is CASSQDPLAGVSDEQYF.

CDR3 bases: TGTGCCAGCAGAGAGGACTCTGGAAACACCATATATTTT. This translates into CASREDSGNTIYF. This sequence joins TRBV25-1 and TRBJ1-3; D is ambiguous. The CDR3 runs to 13 residues. Germline CDR1 reads MGHDK; CDR2 reads SYGVNS. V was pared by 6 bases and J by 0 bases, with 6 bases between.

DNA of the CDR3: TGTGCCAGCAGCTTCGGCAAGGGTTCCGAGCAGTACTTC. As protein: CASSFGKGSEQYF. This chain connects TRBV7-9 to TRBJ2-7, with unresolved D. V was trimmed by 3 bases and J by 6 bases, leaving 12 bases between them. CDR3 size: 13 residues. From germline, CDR1 is SEHNR and CDR2 FQNEAQ (reference sequence).

This clone was detected once. The genes are TRBV18 and TRBJ1-1; a weak D match, TRBD1 (5 bases). The ends were cut back, 2 bases at V and 3 bases at J, with 10 bases in the middle. This CDR3 spans 14 amino acids. The germline V gene has CDR1 KGHSH and CDR2 LQKENI. The CDR3 loop is CASSPGRVDTEAFF. The CDR3, as DNA: TGTGCCAGCTCACCAGGCAGGGTGGACACTGAAGCTTTCTTT.

The chain joins TRBV19 to TRBJ2-3; 7 positions agree with TRBD2. The germline V gene encodes CDR1 LNHDA and CDR2 SQIVND (reference sequence). Trimming at V came to 5 bases and at J to 2 bases, leaving 7 bases not matched to a gene. This CDR3 is built from 15 residues. The CDR3 nucleotides read TGTGCCAGTAGTCGCCGGGACTACCCCACAGATACGCAGTATTTT. This gives the protein CASSRRDYPTDTQYF.

V and J are TRBV14 and TRBJ2-6, with unresolved D. The germline V and J ends were trimmed by 4 bases and 2 bases, with 12 bases remaining between them. Per the germline V gene, CDR1 is SGHDN and CDR2 is FVKESK. The CDR3 is 16 residues long. CDR3 coding DNA: TGTGCCAGCAGCCCGATGGAGAGCACTGGGGCCAACGTCCTGACTTTC. Encoded protein: CASSPMESTGANVLTF.

The CDR3 here is CASSKDVTDREEDYGYTF. The CDR3 DNA reads as TGTGCCAGCAGCAAAGATGTGACGGACAGGGAGGAGGACTATGGCTACACCTTC. The gene calls are TRBV21-1 and TRBJ1-2; TRBD1, the D gene given by the table, was not confirmed from the DNA. TRBV21-1 is designated a pseudogene. The CDR3 is 18 amino acids.

The chain is built from TRBV7-2 and TRBJ1-4; D might be TRBD1 (5 bases). With 2 bases removed from V and 0 bases from J, the gap between germline ends came to 10 bases. This CDR3 has 16 residues. In germline, CDR1 is SGHTA, CDR2 FQGNSA. The CDR3 spells CASSLFGGATNEKLFF. The CDR3 coding sequence is TGTGCCAGCAGCTTATTCGGGGGGGCAACTAATGAAAAACTGTTTTTT.

The chain recombines TRBV4-3 with TRBJ2-3; D is unresolved. V was shortened by 0 bases and J by 2 bases, with 12 bases between the two germline ends. Looked up from germline, CDR1 is LGHNA and CDR2 is YSLEER. CDR3 length: 16 residues. CDR3 bases: TGCGCCAGCAGCCAAGATGATACGCCCCCCACAGATACGCAGTATTTT. Translated, it gives CASSQDDTPPTDTQYF.

The rearrangement links TRBV27 to TRBJ2-7, with a tentative D call TRBD2 (6 bases). V lost 1 base to trimming and J lost 5 bases, with 9 bases between them. The length of the CDR3 is 13 residues. From germline, CDR1 is MNHEY and CDR2 SMNVEV (reference sequence). CDR3 loop: CASSLWAGNEQYF. The CDR3 nucleotides are TGTGCCAGCAGTTTATGGGCGGGGAACGAGCAGTACTTC.

Written as DNA, the CDR3 is TGTGCCACCAGCAGAGCAACAGGGGGAACCGGGGAGCTGTTTTTT. This gives the protein CATSRATGGTGELFF. The rearrangement uses TRBV15 and TRBJ2-2; 8 bases match TRBD1. This CDR3 contains 15 residues. J lost 5 bases, V lost 1 base, and 3 bases had no gene match. The V gene's germline CDR1 is LNHNV and CDR2 YYDKDF (reference sequence). Combining the CDR3 with reference TRBV15 and TRBJ2-2 gives the whole variable domain DAMVIQNPRYQVTQFGKPVTLSCSQTLNHNVMYWYQQKSSQAPKLLFHYYDKDFNNEADTPDNFQSRRPNTSFCFLDIRSPGLGDTAMYLCATSRATGGTGELFFGEGSRLTVL.

V and J are TRBV15 and TRBJ2-1; possibly TRBD2 for D (5 bases). The ends were cut back, 3 bases at V and 2 bases at J, with 14 bases in the middle. The germline CDR1 and CDR2 sequences are LNHNV and YYDKDF (reference sequence). The CDR3 length is 16 residues. The CDR3 spells CATSSLGGGPYNEQFF. In nucleotides, the CDR3 is TGTGCCACCAGCAGTCTTGGCGGAGGACCCTACAATGAGCAGTTCTTC.

The chain couples TRBV18 to TRBJ2-7, with 7 bases fitting TRBD2. CDR3 length equals 14 residues. Germline V gene lookup returns CDR1 KGHSH and CDR2 LQKENI. V was clipped by 0 bases and J by 2 bases; unmatched bases: 1. The CDR3 loop is CASSPPAGAYEQYF. The CDR3 coding sequence is TGTGCCAGCTCACCACCCGCGGGGGCCTACGAGCAGTACTTC.

V is TRBV6-5 and J is TRBJ1-6; no clear D gene. CDR3 length: 15 residues. V lost 2 bases to trimming and J lost 10 bases, with 15 bases between them. The germline V gene has CDR1 MNHEY and CDR2 SVGAGI. CDR3 loop: CASSYEQVMGSPLHF. The CDR3 nucleotides read TGTGCCAGCAGTTACGAGCAGGTTATGGGATCACCCCTCCACTTT.